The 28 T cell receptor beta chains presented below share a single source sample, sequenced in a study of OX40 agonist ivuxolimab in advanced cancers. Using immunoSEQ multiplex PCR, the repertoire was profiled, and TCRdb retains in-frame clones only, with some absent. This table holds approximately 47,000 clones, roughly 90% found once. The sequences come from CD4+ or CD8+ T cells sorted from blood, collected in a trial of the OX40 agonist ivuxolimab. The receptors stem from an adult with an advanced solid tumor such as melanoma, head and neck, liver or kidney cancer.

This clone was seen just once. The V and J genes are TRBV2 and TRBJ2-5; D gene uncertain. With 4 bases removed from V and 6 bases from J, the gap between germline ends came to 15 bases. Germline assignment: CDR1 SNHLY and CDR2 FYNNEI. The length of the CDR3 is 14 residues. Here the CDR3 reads CASSGTHRPKTQYF. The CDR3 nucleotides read TGTGCCAGCAGTGGGACCCACCGCCCGAAGACCCAGTACTTC.

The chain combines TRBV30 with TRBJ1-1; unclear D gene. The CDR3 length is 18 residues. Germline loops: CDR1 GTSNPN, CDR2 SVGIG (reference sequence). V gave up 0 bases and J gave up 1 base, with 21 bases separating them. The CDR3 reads CAWSVARRSKRSNTEAFF. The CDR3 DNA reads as TGTGCCTGGAGTGTCGCTCGCCGTTCTAAAAGATCGAACACTGAAGCTTTCTTT.

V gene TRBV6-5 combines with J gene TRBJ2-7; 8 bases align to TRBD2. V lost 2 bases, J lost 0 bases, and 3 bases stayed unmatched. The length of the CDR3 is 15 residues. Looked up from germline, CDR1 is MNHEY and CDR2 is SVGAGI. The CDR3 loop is CASSYRLASSYEQYF. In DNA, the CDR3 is TGTGCCAGCAGTTACCGACTAGCGAGCTCCTACGAGCAGTACTTC.

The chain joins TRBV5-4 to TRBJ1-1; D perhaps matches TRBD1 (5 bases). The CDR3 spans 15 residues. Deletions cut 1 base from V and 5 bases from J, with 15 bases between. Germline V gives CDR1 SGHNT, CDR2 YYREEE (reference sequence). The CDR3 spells CASSLSAGRATEAFF. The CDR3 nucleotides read TGTGCCAGCAGCTTGAGTGCAGGGCGAGCGACTGAAGCTTTCTTT.

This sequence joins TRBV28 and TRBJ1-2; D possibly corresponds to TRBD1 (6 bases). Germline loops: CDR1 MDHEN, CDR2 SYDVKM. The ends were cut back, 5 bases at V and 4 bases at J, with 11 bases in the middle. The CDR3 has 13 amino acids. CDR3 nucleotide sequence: TGTGCCAGCAGTCTAGGACAGACCTATGGCTACACCTTC. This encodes CASSLGQTYGYTF.

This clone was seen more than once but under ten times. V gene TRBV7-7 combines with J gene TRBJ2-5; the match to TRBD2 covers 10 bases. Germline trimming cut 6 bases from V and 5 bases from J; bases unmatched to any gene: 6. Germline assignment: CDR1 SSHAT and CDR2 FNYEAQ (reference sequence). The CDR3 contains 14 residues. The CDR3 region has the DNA TGTGCCAGCAGTTCTGAGACTAGCGGGGAGACCCAGTACTTC. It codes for CASSSETSGETQYF.

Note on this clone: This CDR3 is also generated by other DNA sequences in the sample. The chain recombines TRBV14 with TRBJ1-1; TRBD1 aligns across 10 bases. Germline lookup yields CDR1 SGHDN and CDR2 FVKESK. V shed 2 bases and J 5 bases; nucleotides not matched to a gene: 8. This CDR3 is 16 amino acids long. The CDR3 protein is CASSQWTGGLRTEAFF. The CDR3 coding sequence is TGTGCCAGCAGCCAATGGACAGGGGGATTACGGACTGAAGCTTTCTTT.

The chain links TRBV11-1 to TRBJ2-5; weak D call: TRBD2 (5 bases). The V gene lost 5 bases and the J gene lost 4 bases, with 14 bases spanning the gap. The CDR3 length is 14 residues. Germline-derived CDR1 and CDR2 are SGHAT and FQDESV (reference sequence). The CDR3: CASSPRIGRETQYF. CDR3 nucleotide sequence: TGTGCCAGCAGCCCCAGGATAGGGAGAGAGACCCAGTACTTC. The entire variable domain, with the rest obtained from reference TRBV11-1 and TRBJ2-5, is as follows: EAEVAQSPRYKITEKSQAVAFWCDPISGHATLYWYRQILGQGPELLVQFQDESVVDDSQLPKDRFSAERLKGVDSTLKIQPAELGDSAMYLCASSPRIGRETQYFGPGTRLLVL.

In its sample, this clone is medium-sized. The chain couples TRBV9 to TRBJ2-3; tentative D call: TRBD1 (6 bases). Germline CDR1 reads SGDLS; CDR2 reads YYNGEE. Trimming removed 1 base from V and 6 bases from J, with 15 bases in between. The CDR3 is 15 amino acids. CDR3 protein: CASSVQGNGEDTQYF. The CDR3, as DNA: TGTGCCAGCAGCGTACAGGGGAACGGTGAGGATACGCAGTATTTT.

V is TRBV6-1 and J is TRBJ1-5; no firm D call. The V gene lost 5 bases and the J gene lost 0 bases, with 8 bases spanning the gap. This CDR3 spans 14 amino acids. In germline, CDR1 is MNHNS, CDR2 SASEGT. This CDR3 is CASSWSDSNQPQHF. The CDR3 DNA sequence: TGTGCCAGCAGTTGGAGTGATAGCAATCAGCCCCAGCATTTT.

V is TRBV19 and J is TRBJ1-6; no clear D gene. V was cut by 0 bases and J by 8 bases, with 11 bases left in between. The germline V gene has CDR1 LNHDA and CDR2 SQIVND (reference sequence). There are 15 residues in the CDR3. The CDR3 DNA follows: TGTGCCAGTAGTATAGACCCTACGAGGGATTCACCCCTCCACTTT. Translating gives CASSIDPTRDSPLHF.

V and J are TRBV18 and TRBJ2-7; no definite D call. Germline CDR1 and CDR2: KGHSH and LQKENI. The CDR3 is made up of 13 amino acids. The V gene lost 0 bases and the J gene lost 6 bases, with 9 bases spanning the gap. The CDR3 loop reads CASSPPADGEQYF. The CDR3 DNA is TGTGCCAGCTCACCACCGGCAGACGGCGAGCAGTACTTC.

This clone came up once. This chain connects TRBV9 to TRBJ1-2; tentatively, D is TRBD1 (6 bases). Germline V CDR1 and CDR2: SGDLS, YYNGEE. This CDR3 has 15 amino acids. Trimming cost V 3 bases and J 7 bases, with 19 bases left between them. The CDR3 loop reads CASSEGGTPYAGYTF. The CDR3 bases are TGTGCCAGCAGCGAGGGGGGGACACCCTATGCTGGCTACACCTTC.

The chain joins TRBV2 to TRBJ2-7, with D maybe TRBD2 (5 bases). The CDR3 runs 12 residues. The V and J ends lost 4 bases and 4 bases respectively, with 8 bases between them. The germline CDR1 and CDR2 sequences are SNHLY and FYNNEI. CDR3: CASSGGGYEQYF. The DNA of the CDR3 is TGTGCCAGCAGTGGCGGAGGATACGAGCAGTACTTC.

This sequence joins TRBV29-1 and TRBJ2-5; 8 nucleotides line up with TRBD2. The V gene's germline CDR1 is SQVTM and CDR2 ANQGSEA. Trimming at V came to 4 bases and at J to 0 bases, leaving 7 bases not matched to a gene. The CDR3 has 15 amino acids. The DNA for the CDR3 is TGCAGCGTTGGCGGGGGCGGGGGGTACCAAGAGACCCAGTACTTC. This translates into CSVGGGGGYQETQYF.

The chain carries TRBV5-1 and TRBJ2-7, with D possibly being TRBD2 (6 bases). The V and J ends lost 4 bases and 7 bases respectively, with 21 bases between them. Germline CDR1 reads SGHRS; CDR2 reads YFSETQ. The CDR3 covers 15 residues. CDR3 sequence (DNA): TGCGCCAGCAGCCTGGATCCCGGGACTTCTGGAGAGCAGTACTTC. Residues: CASSLDPGTSGEQYF. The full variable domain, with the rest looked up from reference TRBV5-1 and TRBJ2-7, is KAGVTQTPRYLIKTRGQQVTLSCSPISGHRSVSWYQQTPGQGLQFLFEYFSETQRNKGNFPGRFSGRQFSNSRSEMNVSTLELGDSALYLCASSLDPGTSGEQYFGPGTRLTVT.

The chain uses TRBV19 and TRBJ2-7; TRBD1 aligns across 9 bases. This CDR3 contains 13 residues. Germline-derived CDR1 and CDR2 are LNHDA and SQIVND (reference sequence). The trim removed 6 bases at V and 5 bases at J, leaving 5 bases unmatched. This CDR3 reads CASSDRGIDEQYF. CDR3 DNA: TGTGCCAGTAGCGACAGGGGGATCGACGAGCAGTACTTC.

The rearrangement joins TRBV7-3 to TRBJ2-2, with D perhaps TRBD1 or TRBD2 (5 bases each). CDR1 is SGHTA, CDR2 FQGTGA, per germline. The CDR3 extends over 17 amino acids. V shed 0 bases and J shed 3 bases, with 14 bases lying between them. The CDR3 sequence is CASSLTTAGRDTGELFF. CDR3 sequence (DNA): TGTGCCAGCAGCTTAACAACGGCAGGGCGGGACACCGGGGAGCTGTTTTTT. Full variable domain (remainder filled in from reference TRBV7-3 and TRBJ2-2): GAGVSQTPSNKVTEKGKYVELRCDPISGHTALYWYRQSLGQGPEFLIYFQGTGAADDSGLPNDRFFAVRPEGSVSTLKIQRTERGDSAVYLCASSLTTAGRDTGELFFGEGSRLTVL.

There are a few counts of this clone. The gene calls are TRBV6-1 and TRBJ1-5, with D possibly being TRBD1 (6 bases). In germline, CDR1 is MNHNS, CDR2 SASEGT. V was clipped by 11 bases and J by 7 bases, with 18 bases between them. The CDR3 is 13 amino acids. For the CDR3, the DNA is TGTGCCGCCTTGGGGGGGCAGACCCAGCCCCAGCATTTT. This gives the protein CAALGGQTQPQHF.

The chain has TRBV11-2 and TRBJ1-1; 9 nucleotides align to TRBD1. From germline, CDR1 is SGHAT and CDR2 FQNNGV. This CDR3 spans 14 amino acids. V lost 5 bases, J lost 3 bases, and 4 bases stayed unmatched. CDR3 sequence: CASSIRQGDTEAFF. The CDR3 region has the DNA TGTGCCAGCAGCATCCGACAGGGGGACACTGAAGCTTTCTTT.

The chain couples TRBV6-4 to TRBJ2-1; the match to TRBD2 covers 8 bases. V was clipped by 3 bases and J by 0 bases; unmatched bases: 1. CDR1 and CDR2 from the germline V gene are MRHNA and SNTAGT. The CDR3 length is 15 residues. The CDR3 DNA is TGTGCCAGCAGTGAAAGCGGGAGCTCCTACAATGAGCAGTTCTTC. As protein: CASSESGSSYNEQFF.

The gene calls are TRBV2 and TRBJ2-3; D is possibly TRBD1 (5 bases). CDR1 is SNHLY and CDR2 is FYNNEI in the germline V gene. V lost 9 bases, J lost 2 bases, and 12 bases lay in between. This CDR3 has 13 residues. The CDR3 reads CARGPGHTDTQYF. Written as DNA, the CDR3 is TGTGCCAGGGGGCCCGGTCACACAGATACGCAGTATTTT. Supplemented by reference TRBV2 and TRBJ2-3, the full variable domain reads EPEVTQTPSHQVTQMGQEVILRCVPISNHLYFYWYRQILGQKVEFLVSFYNNEISEKSEIFDDQFSVERPDGSNFTLKIRSTKLEDSAMYFCARGPGHTDTQYFGPGTRLTVL.

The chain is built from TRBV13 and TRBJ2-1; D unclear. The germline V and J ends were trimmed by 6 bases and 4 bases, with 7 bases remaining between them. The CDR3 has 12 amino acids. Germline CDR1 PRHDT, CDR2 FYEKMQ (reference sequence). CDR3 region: CASSYGYNEQFF. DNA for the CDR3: TGTGCCAGCAGTTATGGATACAATGAGCAGTTCTTC. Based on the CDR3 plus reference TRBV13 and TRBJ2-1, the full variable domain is AAGVIQSPRHLIKEKRETATLKCYPIPRHDTVYWYQQGPGQDPQFLISFYEKMQSDKGSIPDRFSAQQFSDYHSELNMSSLELGDSALYFCASSYGYNEQFFGPGTRLTVL.

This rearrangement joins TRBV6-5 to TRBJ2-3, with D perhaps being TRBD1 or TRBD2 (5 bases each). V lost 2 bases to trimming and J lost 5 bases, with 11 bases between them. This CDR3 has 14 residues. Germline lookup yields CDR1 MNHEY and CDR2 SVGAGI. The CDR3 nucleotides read TGTGCCAGCAGTTACCTAGTGAGGGGAGATACGCAGTATTTT. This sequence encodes CASSYLVRGDTQYF.

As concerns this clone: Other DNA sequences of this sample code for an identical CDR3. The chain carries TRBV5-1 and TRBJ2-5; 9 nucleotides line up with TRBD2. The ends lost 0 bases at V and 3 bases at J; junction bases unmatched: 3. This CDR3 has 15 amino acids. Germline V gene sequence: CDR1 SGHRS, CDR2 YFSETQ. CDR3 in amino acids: CASSLVASGEETQYF. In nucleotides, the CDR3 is TGCGCCAGCAGCTTGGTGGCTAGCGGGGAAGAGACCCAGTACTTC.

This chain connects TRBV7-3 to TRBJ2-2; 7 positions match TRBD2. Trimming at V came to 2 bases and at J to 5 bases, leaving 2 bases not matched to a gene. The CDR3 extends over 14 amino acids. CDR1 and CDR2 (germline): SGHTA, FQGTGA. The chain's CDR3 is CASSLFSGTGELFF. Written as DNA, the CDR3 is TGTGCCAGCAGCTTATTTAGCGGGACCGGGGAGCTGTTTTTT.

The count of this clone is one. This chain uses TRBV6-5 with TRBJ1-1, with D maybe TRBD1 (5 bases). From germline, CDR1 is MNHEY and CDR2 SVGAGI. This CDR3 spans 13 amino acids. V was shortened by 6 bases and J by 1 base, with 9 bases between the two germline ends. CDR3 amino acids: CASSYRRNTEAFF. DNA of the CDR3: TGTGCCAGCAGCTACAGGAGGAACACTGAAGCTTTCTTT.

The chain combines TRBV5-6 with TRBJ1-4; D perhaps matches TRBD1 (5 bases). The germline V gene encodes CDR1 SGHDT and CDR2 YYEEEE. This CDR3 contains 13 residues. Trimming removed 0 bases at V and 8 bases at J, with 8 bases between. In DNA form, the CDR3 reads TGTGCCAGCAGCTTGGGGCGGGACGAAAAACTGTTTTTT. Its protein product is CASSLGRDEKLFF.